This T cell receptor (beta chain) was identified in a study of cytomegalovirus exposure and HLA in healthy donors. About the study: About 80 million unique TCRs from HLA-typed donors were held in an early data release. Study-level results: CMV antigen specificity was confirmed in vitro for three CMV-associated chains.

As for the donors, each was a healthy bone marrow donor. This clone was picked up one time. Its specificity is not known. The PCR contained 60 Vbeta and 13 Jbeta primers. Assay: immunoSEQ multiplex PCR; the TCRdb copy retains only in-frame clones and omits some. The sample holds over 200,000 clones, approximately 90% seen once. Trimming cost V 1 base and J 7 bases, with 11 bases left between them. The germline V gene encodes CDR1 SGDLS and CDR2 YYNGEE. The CDR3 runs 13 residues. J is TRBJ1-2 and V is TRBV9; maybe TRBD1 (5 bases). The clonotype originates from a woman aged 18-29 years in good health and CMV-seronegative. Sequenced input: PBMCs. The CDR3 reads CASSVSGMGGYTF. CDR3 coding DNA: TGTGCCAGCAGCGTATCAGGGATGGGTGGCTACACCTTC.